These T cell receptor beta chains were read from a single sample in a study of shared clonotypes between healthy human individuals. Profiling relied on immunoSEQ multiplex PCR, and the TCRdb table lists in-frame clones only, not all of them. The sample includes approximately 2,000,000 clones, roughly 90% of them seen just once. The specimen was naive CD4+ T cells from PBMCs. These receptors were taken from a man between 18 and 35 years old in good health. Some clones in this sample may be carry-over from other donors' samples. The CDR3 runs from the conserved cysteine through the conserved F or W. Fields, in order: CDR3 protein, CDR3 DNA, D gene, clone size, V gene, J gene. D genes are given only for firm matches. Size values are once, few and many counts, or a class for expanded clones, and some rows have none.

CAWRKDRGNYNEQFF,TGTGCCTGGAGGAAAGACAGGGGGAACTACAATGAGCAGTTCTTC,TRBD1,NA,TRBV30,TRBJ2-1
CASSISAPNTGELFF,TGTGCCAGTAGTATATCAGCGCCGAACACCGGGGAGCTGTTTTTT,NA,NA,TRBV19,TRBJ2-2
CASSFQRGGETQYF,TGTGCCAGCAGCTTCCAGAGAGGGGGGGAGACCCAGTACTTC,NA,NA,TRBV7-2,TRBJ2-5
CALESSYNEQFF,TGTGCCTTAGAGTCTTCCTACAATGAGCAGTTCTTC,NA,NA,TRBV30,TRBJ2-1
CASRGPSTEAFF,TGTGCCAGCAGAGGCCCGAGTACTGAAGCTTTCTTT,NA,NA,TRBV28,TRBJ1-1
CASSVGGREGPQYF,TGTGCCAGTAGTGTTGGGGGGAGAGAGGGGCCGCAGTATTTT,NA,once,TRBV19,TRBJ2-3
CASSIQRTSGSTDTQYF,TGTGCCAGTAGTATCCAAAGGACAAGCGGGAGCACAGATACGCAGTATTTT,NA,NA,TRBV19,TRBJ2-3
CASSRSQGAGQPQHF,TGTGCCAGCTCACGCTCCCAGGGAGCAGGGCAGCCCCAGCATTTT,NA,NA,TRBV18,TRBJ1-5
CASSLETVPGLDYEQYF,TGTGCCAGCAGTTTAGAAACCGTCCCCGGACTTGACTACGAGCAGTACTTC,NA,NA,TRBV28,TRBJ2-7
CASSRQGWTEAFF,TGTGCCAGCAGTCGACAGGGGTGGACTGAAGCTTTCTTT,TRBD1,few,TRBV28,TRBJ1-1
CAWSTSAGFNEQFF,TGTGCCTGGAGTACCTCGGCAGGGTTCAATGAGCAGTTCTTC,NA,NA,TRBV30,TRBJ2-1
CASSAAPAETQYF,TGTGCCAGCAGCGCCGCACCCGCAGAGACCCAGTACTTC,NA,NA,TRBV5-5,TRBJ2-5
CASSPGSRSYNEQFF,TGTGCCAGCAGCCCCGGGAGCCGCTCCTACAATGAGCAGTTCTTC,NA,NA,TRBV7-9,TRBJ2-1
CASSLEGGGAGGENIQYF,TGTGCCAGCAGCTTAGAGGGGGGCGGAGCGGGAGGAGAGAACATTCAGTACTTC,TRBD2,NA,TRBV11-2,TRBJ2-4
CASRDSPEKLFF,TGTGCCAGTAGGGACTCCCCCGAAAAACTGTTTTTT,NA,NA,TRBV19,TRBJ1-4
CASRTTGLNIAGELFF,TGTGCCAGCAGGACCACGGGACTAAATATCGCCGGGGAGCTGTTTTTT,TRBD2,NA,TRBV28,TRBJ2-2
CASSSRPPGGSEAFF,TGTGCCAGCAGTTCCCGCCCCCCAGGGGGGAGTGAAGCTTTCTTT,TRBD1,NA,TRBV28,TRBJ1-1
CASSYLSGPQHF,TGTGCCAGCAGTTACCTAAGTGGGCCCCAGCATTTT,NA,NA,TRBV6-5,TRBJ1-5
CASRTRVTYNEQFF,TGTGCCAGCAGAACCAGAGTGACCTACAATGAGCAGTTCTTC,NA,NA,TRBV25-1,TRBJ2-1
CASSYGGITEAFF,TGTGCCAGCAGTTACGGGGGTATCACTGAAGCTTTCTTT,NA,NA,TRBV6-7,TRBJ1-1
CASSLVRDRANYGYTF,TGTGCCAGCAGCTTGGTTCGGGACAGAGCTAACTATGGCTACACCTTC,TRBD1,NA,TRBV5-7,TRBJ1-2
CASSSTDRVAEAFF,TGTGCCAGCAGTTCCACCGACAGGGTGGCTGAAGCTTTCTTT,TRBD1,NA,TRBV6-6,TRBJ1-1
CASSLASQGATGELFF,TGTGCCAGCAGCTTAGCGAGTCAGGGGGCCACCGGGGAGCTGTTTTTT,TRBD1,NA,TRBV7-9,TRBJ2-2
CASSRRQGYTGELFF,TGTGCCAGCAGCCGAAGACAGGGGTACACCGGGGAGCTGTTTTTT,TRBD1,once,TRBV7-9,TRBJ2-2